This TCR beta chain was sequenced during a study of T-cell reconstitution after alpha-beta-depleted transplantation in children (dated by TCRdb to between 2015 and 2016). Regarding the complete study: Using TCR repertoire profiling, the study followed T-cell immune reconstitution in a quantitative way in children after TCRalphabeta/CD19-depleted allogeneic hematopoietic cell transplantation.

Library creation used PCR. The sequencer was an Illumina HiSeq 2500. TCR libraries were prepared with molecular barcoding, using unique molecular identifiers to normalize TCRbeta repertoire quantification. TCRdb's own reprocessing of the public reads used fastp at Q25 and MiXCR and kept productive beta chains. Each entry merges the rows of one CDR3 protein and shows their most common DNA and genes. For this sample the table gives around 580,000 distinct CDR3 sequences, of which under 25% were detected only once. Roughly 13% of the sample belongs to the ten largest clones. In the paper's terms, the treatment or condition label means: allogeneic hematopoietic cell transplantation with graft depleted of TCRalphabeta T cells and CD19 B cells. TCRalphabeta/CD19-depleted allogeneic hematopoietic cell grafts were given to the transplant recipients, all of whom were children. The V and J ends are trimmed by 1 base and 4 bases, leaving 10 bases between them. CDR1 is given as SQVTM and CDR2 as ANQGSEA, both from the germline V gene. The CDR3 has 13 amino acids, counting the end cysteine and phenylalanine. Just CDR3 DNA is preserved here, 39 bases in frame from base 1.

Study-level results and caveats: The apparently early recovery of alphabetaT-cell counts about two months after transplant reportedly depended on only several hundred rapidly expanded clones that came from non-depleted graft cells. In some patients, the high TCRbeta diversity seen at day 60 was put down to recipient T cells and intrathymic progenitors that had survived conditioning. Hyperexpanded clone frequencies declined over subsequent months; after one year, T-cell counts and TCRbeta diversity were mostly attributed to newly produced T cells.

This clonotype has just a few counts. No cognate antigen has been identified for it. The sample holds no much larger clone one base away, and base qualities are not on file. Source: PBMCs, mostly from graft donor cells, taken 360 days after TCRalphabeta/CD19-depleted stem cell transplant. This TCR came from a boy younger than two who had a stem cell transplant for acute myeloid leukemia, so the T cells may come from the graft donor. The chain joins TRBV29-1 to TRBJ2-5; matching of 5 bases hints at TRBD2 as the D gene. The CDR3 is CSVEGIAGETQYF. The sequenced DNA: TGCAGCGTTGAAGGGATCGCGGGAGAGACCCAGTACTTC.